This entry describes one T cell receptor beta chain. This entry is derived from a study of shared T cell receptors in the human thymus. This CDR3 has 14 residues. V was clipped by 0 bases and J by 5 bases, with 11 bases between them. Germline-derived CDR1 and CDR2 are SGHRS and YFSETQ. Only in-frame clones appear in the TCRdb table, and some are missing; sequencing was by immunoSEQ multiplex PCR. This table has 550,000 to 800,000 clones, roughly 85% appearing once. Another study also made use of these data, one on human thymus T cells. As that report states: Thymus was obtained from resections taken during corrective heart surgery.

Sequencing was performed on thymocytes. This TCR was recovered from a girl in the first two years of life with a congenital heart defect. The chain employs TRBV5-1 and TRBJ2-5; D is undetermined. The CDR3 spells CASSLGARRETQYF. In nucleotides, the CDR3 is TGCGCCAGCAGCTTGGGTGCCCGCCGGGAGACCCAGTACTTC.